This entry lists 5 T cell receptor beta chains sequenced from one sample in a study of beta chain features in type 1 diabetes. Investigators reverse transcribed all isolated RNA, so they sequenced expressed TCRB transcripts. Data came from immunoSEQ multiplex PCR; TCRdb stores just in-frame clones and leaves some out. The data hold 240,000 or so clones, with around a quarter observed a single time. Sequenced: central memory CD4+ T cells from blood. The receptors stem from a man aged 25 to 45 in good health.

This clone showed up just a few times. The CDR3 spells CASSKQGTSGGTTDTQYF. In nucleotides, the CDR3 is TGTGCCAGCTCAAAACAGGGGACTAGCGGGGGGACGACAGATACGCAGTATTTT. The rearrangement uses TRBV18 and TRBJ2-3; 15 bases align to TRBD2. J lost 3 bases, V lost 5 bases, and 9 bases had no gene match. CDR3 size: 18 residues. Germline V gene sequence: CDR1 KGHSH, CDR2 LQKENI.

The chain is built from TRBV5-1 and TRBJ1-1, with D uncertain. The V and J ends lost 3 bases and 1 base respectively, with 13 bases between them. Per the germline V gene, CDR1 is SGHRS and CDR2 is YFSETQ. This CDR3 contains 15 residues. The CDR3 DNA follows: TGCGCCAGCAGCTCCCGTACGACGGGGAACACTGAAGCTTTCTTT. Its translation: CASSSRTTGNTEAFF. Using reference TRBV5-1 and TRBJ1-1 for the parts outside the CDR3, the full variable domain is KAGVTQTPRYLIKTRGQQVTLSCSPISGHRSVSWYQQTPGQGLQFLFEYFSETQRNKGNFPGRFSGRQFSNSRSEMNVSTLELGDSALYLCASSSRTTGNTEAFFGQGTRLTVV.

The J gene is TRBJ2-7, the V gene TRBV28; possible D gene TRBD2, 6 bases. V lost 10 bases and J 2 bases, leaving 15 bases between the germline ends. Germline-derived CDR1 and CDR2 are MDHEN and SYDVKM. CDR3 length: 13 amino acids. The CDR3 DNA reads as TGTGCCACCCGGGACTCCCTTACCTACGAGCAGTACTTC. This translates into CATRDSLTYEQYF.

As to this clone: A read error is possible here, since a much larger clone lies one base away. The same CDR3 is also encoded by other DNA sequences in this sample. The CDR3 bases are TGTGCCAGCAGCTTAACCAGGGGCGGGAACACTGAAGCTTTCTTT. Amino acids: CASSLTRGGNTEAFF. This chain uses TRBV7-2 with TRBJ1-1; TRBD1 might be the D (6 bases). Trimming shortened V by 2 bases and J by 1 base, and 11 bases separated the two germline ends. The CDR3 is made up of 15 amino acids. Germline CDR1 is SGHTA and CDR2 is FQGNSA.

This rearrangement joins TRBV14 to TRBJ2-3, with D perhaps TRBD1 (6 bases). V lost 4 bases, J lost 2 bases, and 16 bases lay in between. The CDR3 covers 16 residues. Germline CDR1 and CDR2: SGHDN and FVKESK. CDR3 nucleotide sequence: TGTGCCAGCAGCCCGGGACAAGAAGATTACACAGATACGCAGTATTTT. Encoded protein: CASSPGQEDYTDTQYF.